The TCR beta chain described here comes from a study of OX40 agonist ivuxolimab in advanced cancers. This clone was counted a single time. Autoimmune disease history or systemic immunosuppression meant exclusion. V was clipped by 6 bases and J by 7 bases; unmatched bases: 4. Germline CDR1 reads SNHLY; CDR2 reads FYNNEI. This CDR3 has 12 residues. TCRdb's table, derived via immunoSEQ multiplex PCR, lists solely in-frame clones and lacks some. The profile covers 30,000 to 45,000 clones, with 74% appearing a single time and approximately 17% taken by the ten largest. The material sequenced was CD4+ or CD8+ T cells sorted from blood, taken in a trial of the OX40 agonist ivuxolimab. The rearrangement uses TRBV2 and TRBJ2-3, with 7 bases identical to TRBD1. The receptor's source is an adult with an advanced solid tumor such as melanoma, head and neck, liver or kidney cancer. The CDR3 sequence: CASRRQGYTQYF. The CDR3 nucleotides are TGTGCCAGCAGACGACAGGGTTATACGCAGTATTTT.